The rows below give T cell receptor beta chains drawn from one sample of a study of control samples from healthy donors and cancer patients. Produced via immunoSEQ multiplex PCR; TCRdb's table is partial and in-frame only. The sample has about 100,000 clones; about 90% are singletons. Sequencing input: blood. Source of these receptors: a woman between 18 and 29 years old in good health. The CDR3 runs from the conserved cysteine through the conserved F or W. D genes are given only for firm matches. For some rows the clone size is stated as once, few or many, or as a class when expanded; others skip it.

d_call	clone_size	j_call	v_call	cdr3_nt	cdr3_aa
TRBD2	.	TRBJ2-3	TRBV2	TGTGCCAGCAGGGCGACTAGCGGGAGGATCACAGATACGCAGTATTTT	CASRATSGRITDTQYF
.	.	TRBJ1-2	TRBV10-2	TGCGCCAGCAGCGACGACAGGAGCTATGGCTACACCTTC	CASSDDRSYGYTF
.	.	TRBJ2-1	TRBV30	TGTGCCTGGAACCGGGACACAGGCACGGGCGAGTTCTTC	CAWNRDTGTGEFF
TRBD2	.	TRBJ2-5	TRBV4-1	TGCGCCAGCAGCCAGGATAGCGGGACCCAAGGGAAGACCCAGTACTTC	CASSQDSGTQGKTQYF
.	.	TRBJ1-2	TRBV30	TGTGCCTGGAGTGGGACTAACTATGGCTACACCTTC	CAWSGTNYGYTF
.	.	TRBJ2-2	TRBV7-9	TGTGCCAGCAGCTTAACCGGACCGAACACCGGGGAGCTGTTTTTT	CASSLTGPNTGELFF
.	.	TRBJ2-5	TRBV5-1	TGCGCCAGCAGCTTGGGAGTTAAAGAGACCCAGTACTTC	CASSLGVKETQYF
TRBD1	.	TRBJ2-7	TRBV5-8	TGTGCCAGCAGCTTCCTGGGGACAGGATTATACGAGCAGTACTTC	CASSFLGTGLYEQYF
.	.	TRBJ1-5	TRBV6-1	TGTGCCAGCAGTGAAGGCCAGGGGAGCAATCAGCCCCAGCATTTT	CASSEGQGSNQPQHF
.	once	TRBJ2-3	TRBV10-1	TGCGCCAGCAGTGTTCACTTTGGGCCCACAGATACGCAGTATTTT	CASSVHFGPTDTQYF
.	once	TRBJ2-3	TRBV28	TGTGCCAGCAAACTCTCGGTCGCAGATACGCAGTATTTT	CASKLSVADTQYF
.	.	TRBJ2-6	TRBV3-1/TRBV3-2	TGTGCCAGCAGCCAAGATCGGGGTCCTTCTAGGGGGGCCAACGTCCTGACTTTC	CASSQDRGPSRGANVLTF
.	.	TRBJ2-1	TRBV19	TGTGCCAGTAAAGCAGGGGACAATGAGCAGTTCTTC	CASKAGDNEQFF
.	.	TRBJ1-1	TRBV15	TGTGCCACCAGCAGGACGCTTACGGGGAGCACTGAAGCTTTCTTT	CATSRTLTGSTEAFF
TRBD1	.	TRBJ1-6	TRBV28	TGTGCCAGCAGTTTATGGGACAGGTCTTCACCCCTCCACTTT	CASSLWDRSSPLHF
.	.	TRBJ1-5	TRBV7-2	TGTGCCAGCAGCTTATCGGAACGGGGTCGTCAGCCCCAGCATTTT	CASSLSERGRQPQHF
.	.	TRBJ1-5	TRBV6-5	TGTGCCACCCGCGTCCGGGAGTATAGCAATCAGCCCCAGCATTTT	CATRVREYSNQPQHF
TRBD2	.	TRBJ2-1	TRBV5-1	TGCGCCAGCAGCGCCCTGACTAGCGGGAGACAAAATGAGCAGTTCTTC	CASSALTSGRQNEQFF
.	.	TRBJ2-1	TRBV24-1	TGTGCCACCTCCGGGGTCACCTACAATGAGCAGTTCTTC	CATSGVTYNEQFF
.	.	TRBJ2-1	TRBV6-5	TGTGCCAGCAGCTTACTCGGGGGCTCCTACAATGAGCAGTTCTTC	CASSLLGGSYNEQFF
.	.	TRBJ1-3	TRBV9	TGTGCCAGCAGCATCGGGGGGTCTGGAAACACCATATATTTT	CASSIGGSGNTIYF
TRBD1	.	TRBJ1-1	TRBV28	TGTGCCAGCAGACCAGGGGGAGGCACTGAAGCTTTCTTT	CASRPGGGTEAFF
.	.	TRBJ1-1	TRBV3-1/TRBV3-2	TGTGCCAGCAGCCTAAGAAGGGGGGCTTTGAACACTGAAGCTTTCTTT	CASSLRRGALNTEAFF
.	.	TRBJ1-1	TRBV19	TGTGCCAGTTCGACAGTGAACACTGAAGCTTTCTTT	CASSTVNTEAFF
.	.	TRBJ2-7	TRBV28	TGTGCCAGCAGTTTTCCGGGGACCTACGAGCAGTACTTC	CASSFPGTYEQYF
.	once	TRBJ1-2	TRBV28	TGTGCCAGCAGCCCCTCGGGCACCAACTATGGCTACACCTTC	CASSPSGTNYGYTF
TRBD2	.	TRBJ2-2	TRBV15	TGTGCCACCAGCAGAGATCAACTAGCGGGAAGGACCGGGGAGCTGTTTTTT	CATSRDQLAGRTGELFF
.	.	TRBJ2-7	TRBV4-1	TGCGCCAGCAGCCAGGGTCCCCGAGGCCTGGACGAGCAGTACTTC	CASSQGPRGLDEQYF
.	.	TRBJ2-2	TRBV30	TGTGCCTGGCCGAGGACTACCGGGGAGCTGTTTTTT	CAWPRTTGELFF
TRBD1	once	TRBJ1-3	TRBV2	TGTGCCAGCAGGGACAGGTCTAGCCCTGGAAACACCATATATTTT	CASRDRSSPGNTIYF
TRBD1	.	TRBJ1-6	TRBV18	TGTGCCAGCTCACCAGGGACAGAAAGGTTCCCAAGGTCACCCCTCCACTTT	CASSPGTERFPRSPLHF
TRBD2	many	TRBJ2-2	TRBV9	TGTGCCAGCAGCGCTAGCGGGACCGGGGAGCTGTTTTTT	CASSASGTGELFF
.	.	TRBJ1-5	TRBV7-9	TGTGCCAGCAGCTTAGGGGGGTTCGGGCAGCCCCAGCATTTT	CASSLGGFGQPQHF
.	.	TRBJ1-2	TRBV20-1	TGCAGTGCTCGGAGCTATGGCTACACCTTC	CSARSYGYTF
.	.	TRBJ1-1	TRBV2	TGTGCCAGCAGTTCCGTCGTAGCCAGGAACACTGAAGCTTTCTTT	CASSSVVARNTEAFF
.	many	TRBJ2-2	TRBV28	TGTGCCGGTAGGACAGCAACAGGGGAGCTGTTTTTT	CAGRTATGELFF
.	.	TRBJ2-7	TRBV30	TGTGCCTGGGGCAGAAGCTCCTACGAGCAGTACTTC	CAWGRSSYEQYF
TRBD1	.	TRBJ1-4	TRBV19	TGTGCCAGTAGTATAAGATTGGGGGACAGGGGGGACAAACTGTTTTTT	CASSIRLGDRGDKLFF
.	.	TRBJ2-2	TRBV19	TGTGCCAGTAGTATGGGATATAACGGGGAGCTGTTTTTT	CASSMGYNGELFF
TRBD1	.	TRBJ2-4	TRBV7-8	TGTGCCAGCAGCGCCCGGGACAGGCTACCCCTAGCCAAAAACATTCAGTACTTC	CASSARDRLPLAKNIQYF